These T cell receptor beta chains were read from a single sample in a study of blood T cells in healthy people across ages. Each CDR3 protein gets one entry after TCRdb re-called the 5' RACE reads with MiXCR. The data contain 350,000 to 450,000 distinct CDR3 sequences, 52% of them singletons. Material: blood. These TCRs come from a man aged 55 to 70 in good health. Both conserved end residues are part of each CDR3. A D gene is named only where the DNA matches it firmly. Clone size is not always given. Where it is, it says once, few, many or a class for expanded clones.

v_gene: TRBV25-1; j_gene: TRBJ2-7; d_gene: NA; abundance: NA; CDR3aa: CASSGGPSVPADEQYF; CDR3nt: TGTGCCAGCAGTGGGGGGCCTAGCGTCCCTGCGGACGAGCAGTACTTC
v_gene: TRBV5-5; j_gene: TRBJ1-2; d_gene: TRBD1; abundance: NA; CDR3aa: CASSSQLQGFGSYTF; CDR3nt: TGTGCCAGCAGCTCACAATTACAGGGGTTCGGGAGCTACACCTTC
v_gene: TRBV28; j_gene: TRBJ2-5; d_gene: NA; abundance: once; CDR3aa: CATFPRGRGGATQYF; CDR3nt: TGTGCCACATTTCCAAGGGGGCGCGGGGGTGCGACCCAGTACTTC
v_gene: TRBV2; j_gene: TRBJ1-6; d_gene: NA; abundance: NA; CDR3aa: CASSEYSPLHF; CDR3nt: TGTGCCAGCAGCGAATATTCACCCCTCCACTTT
v_gene: TRBV29-1; j_gene: TRBJ2-7; d_gene: NA; abundance: NA; CDR3aa: CSVMGSGEQYF; CDR3nt: TGCAGCGTAATGGGCAGTGGCGAGCAGTACTTC
v_gene: TRBV7-9; j_gene: TRBJ1-1; d_gene: NA; abundance: few; CDR3aa: CASSPQGLGTEAFF; CDR3nt: TGTGCCAGCAGCCCCCAGGGGCTCGGCACTGAAGCTTTCTTT
v_gene: TRBV24-1; j_gene: TRBJ2-2; d_gene: NA; abundance: NA; CDR3aa: CATSAQDDNTGELFF; CDR3nt: TGTGCCACCAGTGCCCAGGACGACAACACCGGGGAGCTGTTTTTT
v_gene: TRBV25-1; j_gene: TRBJ2-1; d_gene: NA; abundance: NA; CDR3aa: CASSDGGALNYNEQFF; CDR3nt: TGTGCCAGCAGTGACGGAGGGGCACTTAACTACAATGAGCAGTTCTTC
v_gene: TRBV29-1; j_gene: TRBJ1-2; d_gene: TRBD1; abundance: NA; CDR3aa: CSAGNRGGGYTF; CDR3nt: TGCAGCGCGGGAAACAGGGGGGGCGGCTACACCTTC
v_gene: TRBV6-5; j_gene: TRBJ2-1; d_gene: TRBD1; abundance: NA; CDR3aa: CASISGGQGRDEQFF; CDR3nt: TGTGCCAGCATTTCCGGGGGACAGGGGAGGGATGAGCAGTTCTTC
v_gene: TRBV6-5; j_gene: TRBJ1-1; d_gene: NA; abundance: few; CDR3aa: CASSYSSPGLNTEAFF; CDR3nt: TGTGCCAGCAGTTACTCCTCGCCAGGGCTGAACACTGAAGCTTTCTTT
v_gene: TRBV20-1; j_gene: TRBJ2-7; d_gene: TRBD2; abundance: NA; CDR3aa: CSASLQGGGRRYNEQYF; CDR3nt: TGCAGTGCTAGTTTACAGGGCGGCGGGAGGAGGTACAATGAGCAGTACTTC
v_gene: TRBV29-1; j_gene: TRBJ2-7; d_gene: TRBD2; abundance: few; CDR3aa: CSVVQLAGGYEQYF; CDR3nt: TGCAGCGTTGTCCAACTAGCGGGAGGGTACGAGCAGTACTTC
v_gene: TRBV4-2; j_gene: TRBJ1-4; d_gene: NA; abundance: NA; CDR3aa: CASSQLDAGTLNEKLFF; CDR3nt: TGTGCCAGCAGCCAACTGGACGCCGGGACACTGAATGAAAAACTGTTTTTT
v_gene: TRBV7-9; j_gene: TRBJ1-2; d_gene: TRBD1; abundance: few; CDR3aa: CASSPPGQGGGYTF; CDR3nt: TGTGCCAGCAGCCCTCCGGGACAGGGGGGTGGCTACACCTTC
v_gene: TRBV6-6; j_gene: TRBJ2-3; d_gene: NA; abundance: NA; CDR3aa: CASSYSNRGGADTQYF; CDR3nt: TGTGCCAGCAGTTACTCGAACAGGGGGGGAGCAGATACGCAGTATTTT
v_gene: TRBV9; j_gene: TRBJ2-3; d_gene: NA; abundance: once; CDR3aa: CASSVDGSTDTQYF; CDR3nt: TGTGCCAGCAGCGTGGACGGAAGCACAGATACGCAGTATTTT
v_gene: TRBV10-2; j_gene: TRBJ2-5; d_gene: NA; abundance: NA; CDR3aa: CASSIGGATRETQYF; CDR3nt: TGCGCCAGCAGCATCGGGGGAGCGACGAGGGAGACCCAGTACTTC
v_gene: TRBV7-3; j_gene: TRBJ2-5; d_gene: TRBD1; abundance: NA; CDR3aa: CVSSPGQGHNEQYF; CDR3nt: TGTGTCAGCAGCCCGGGACAGGGCCACAATGAGCAGTACTTC
v_gene: TRBV20-1; j_gene: TRBJ1-6; d_gene: NA; abundance: NA; CDR3aa: CSARQQENSPLHF; CDR3nt: TGCAGTGCTAGACAACAGGAAAATTCACCCCTCCACTTT
v_gene: TRBV7-2; j_gene: TRBJ2-1; d_gene: TRBD2; abundance: few; CDR3aa: CASSSWTSGISTEQFF; CDR3nt: TGTGCCAGCAGCTCGTGGACTAGCGGGATTTCCACAGAGCAGTTCTTC
v_gene: TRBV12-3/TRBV12-4; j_gene: TRBJ2-1; d_gene: NA; abundance: medium-sized; CDR3aa: CASSLRGGNEQFF; CDR3nt: TGTGCCAGCAGTTTAAGGGGCGGGAATGAGCAGTTCTTC
v_gene: TRBV12-3/TRBV12-4; j_gene: TRBJ1-2; d_gene: NA; abundance: NA; CDR3aa: CASRRDTNYGYTF; CDR3nt: TGTGCCAGCCGCAGGGACACTAACTATGGCTACACCTTC
v_gene: TRBV4-1; j_gene: TRBJ2-7; d_gene: NA; abundance: NA; CDR3aa: CASSQGSTGYEQYF; CDR3nt: TGCGCCAGCAGCCAAGGGTCAACGGGGTACGAGCAGTACTTC
v_gene: TRBV12-3/TRBV12-4; j_gene: TRBJ2-7; d_gene: TRBD1; abundance: once; CDR3aa: CASSSREQGAREQYF; CDR3nt: TGTGCCAGCAGTTCCCGGGAACAGGGGGCGCGCGAGCAGTACTTC
v_gene: TRBV10-3; j_gene: TRBJ1-2; d_gene: NA; abundance: NA; CDR3aa: CAISEKPGTYGYTF; CDR3nt: TGTGCCATCAGTGAGAAACCCGGGACCTATGGCTACACCTTC
v_gene: TRBV11-3; j_gene: TRBJ2-1; d_gene: NA; abundance: NA; CDR3aa: CASSLREVWDPFYHEQFF; CDR3nt: TGTGCCAGCAGCTTAAGGGAAGTCTGGGACCCCTTTTACCATGAGCAGTTCTTC
v_gene: TRBV7-2; j_gene: TRBJ2-4; d_gene: TRBD1; abundance: few; CDR3aa: CASSSGTVGNIQYF; CDR3nt: TGTGCCAGCAGTTCCGGGACAGTTGGAAACATTCAGTACTTC
v_gene: TRBV6-6; j_gene: TRBJ2-1; d_gene: NA; abundance: NA; CDR3aa: CASGTDYNEQFF; CDR3nt: TGTGCCAGCGGTACAGATTACAATGAGCAGTTCTTC
v_gene: TRBV20-1; j_gene: TRBJ2-1; d_gene: NA; abundance: NA; CDR3aa: CSARGDLHNEQFF; CDR3nt: TGCAGTGCTAGAGGTGACTTACACAATGAGCAGTTCTTC
v_gene: TRBV6-1; j_gene: TRBJ2-7; d_gene: NA; abundance: NA; CDR3aa: CASTLGVSYEQYF; CDR3nt: TGTGCCAGCACTCTCGGGGTCTCCTACGAGCAGTACTTC
v_gene: TRBV6-6; j_gene: TRBJ2-7; d_gene: NA; abundance: few; CDR3aa: CASSPRDGAYEQYF; CDR3nt: TGTGCCAGCAGTCCCCGGGACGGTGCCTACGAGCAGTACTTC
v_gene: TRBV4-3; j_gene: TRBJ1-4; d_gene: NA; abundance: once; CDR3aa: CASSQSGATNEKLFF; CDR3nt: TGCGCCAGCAGCCAATCAGGGGCAACTAATGAAAAACTGTTTTTT
v_gene: TRBV20-1; j_gene: TRBJ2-1; d_gene: TRBD2; abundance: NA; CDR3aa: CSAVLAGVDNEQFF; CDR3nt: TGCAGTGCGGTTCTAGCGGGAGTTGACAATGAGCAGTTCTTC
v_gene: TRBV4-1; j_gene: TRBJ2-7; d_gene: NA; abundance: NA; CDR3aa: CASSQDVWGEQYF; CDR3nt: TGCGCCAGCAGCCAAGATGTTTGGGGCGAGCAGTACTTC
v_gene: TRBV5-5; j_gene: TRBJ2-3; d_gene: NA; abundance: NA; CDR3aa: CASSSSRGVTDTQYF; CDR3nt: TGTGCCAGCAGCTCTTCGAGGGGGGTCACAGATACGCAGTATTTT
v_gene: TRBV20-1; j_gene: TRBJ2-1; d_gene: NA; abundance: NA; CDR3aa: CSARDPASGYNEQFF; CDR3nt: TGCAGTGCTAGAGATCCGGCGAGCGGTTACAATGAGCAGTTCTTC
v_gene: TRBV12-3/TRBV12-4; j_gene: TRBJ2-3; d_gene: TRBD1; abundance: few; CDR3aa: CASRWTGGADTQYF; CDR3nt: TGTGCCAGCAGGTGGACAGGGGGCGCAGATACGCAGTATTTT
v_gene: TRBV7-2; j_gene: TRBJ2-5; d_gene: NA; abundance: NA; CDR3aa: CASNIPGHSLQETQYF; CDR3nt: TGTGCCAGCAATATTCCCGGCCACAGCCTCCAAGAGACCCAGTACTTC
v_gene: TRBV7-2; j_gene: TRBJ2-7; d_gene: NA; abundance: NA; CDR3aa: CASSPGQGLLYEQYF; CDR3nt: TGTGCCAGCAGCCCGGGACAAGGGCTACTTTACGAGCAGTACTTC
v_gene: TRBV20-1; j_gene: TRBJ2-5; d_gene: NA; abundance: NA; CDR3aa: CSAILPPGGETQYF; CDR3nt: TGCAGTGCTATCCTCCCGCCGGGGGGCGAGACCCAGTACTTC
v_gene: TRBV5-1; j_gene: TRBJ2-7; d_gene: TRBD1; abundance: NA; CDR3aa: CASTRYQDRGHEQYF; CDR3nt: TGCGCCAGCACCCGATACCAGGACAGGGGGCACGAGCAGTACTTC
v_gene: TRBV12-3/TRBV12-4; j_gene: TRBJ2-3; d_gene: TRBD2; abundance: few; CDR3aa: CASSFSGRSDTQYF; CDR3nt: TGTGCCAGCAGTTTTAGCGGGAGGTCAGATACGCAGTATTTT
v_gene: TRBV10-2; j_gene: TRBJ1-1; d_gene: NA; abundance: NA; CDR3aa: CASRDYASGVNTEAFF; CDR3nt: TGCGCCAGCAGAGATTATGCCTCTGGGGTGAACACTGAAGCTTTCTTT
v_gene: TRBV11-1; j_gene: TRBJ2-6; d_gene: NA; abundance: NA; CDR3aa: CASSRTAAGANVLTF; CDR3nt: TGTGCCAGCAGCCGTACAGCAGCTGGGGCCAACGTCCTGACTTTC
v_gene: TRBV7-2; j_gene: TRBJ2-3; d_gene: NA; abundance: NA; CDR3aa: CASSLVGEFTDTQYF; CDR3nt: TGTGCCAGCAGCTTAGTCGGGGAATTCACAGATACGCAGTATTTT
v_gene: TRBV7-9; j_gene: TRBJ1-2; d_gene: NA; abundance: NA; CDR3aa: CASSFGGDNYGYTF; CDR3nt: TGTGCCAGCAGCTTTGGGGGCGACAACTATGGCTACACCTTC
v_gene: TRBV28; j_gene: TRBJ2-1; d_gene: NA; abundance: NA; CDR3aa: CASSSLQGRSYNEQFF; CDR3nt: TGTGCCAGCAGCTCGCTACAGGGCCGCTCCTACAATGAGCAGTTCTTC
v_gene: TRBV20-1; j_gene: TRBJ2-1; d_gene: TRBD2; abundance: many; CDR3aa: CSARDRTSPSSYNEQFF; CDR3nt: TGCAGTGCTAGAGATAGGACTAGCCCGAGCTCCTACAATGAGCAGTTCTTC
v_gene: TRBV20-1; j_gene: TRBJ2-5; d_gene: TRBD2; abundance: NA; CDR3aa: CSAREGLGTSSATQYF; CDR3nt: TGCAGTGCTAGAGAGGGACTCGGGACTAGCAGCGCGACCCAGTACTTC
v_gene: TRBV9; j_gene: TRBJ2-3; d_gene: NA; abundance: NA; CDR3aa: CASSPSTGDTQYF; CDR3nt: TGTGCCAGCAGCCCCTCGACAGGAGATACGCAGTATTTT
v_gene: TRBV6-5; j_gene: TRBJ2-7; d_gene: TRBD1; abundance: NA; CDR3aa: CASSYSTGQVSYEQYF; CDR3nt: TGTGCCAGCAGTTACTCGACTGGACAGGTCTCCTACGAGCAGTACTTC
v_gene: TRBV7-2; j_gene: TRBJ2-5; d_gene: NA; abundance: NA; CDR3aa: CASSLDGRSQYF; CDR3nt: TGTGCCAGCAGCTTAGATGGCAGGTCCCAGTACTTC
v_gene: TRBV9; j_gene: TRBJ2-5; d_gene: NA; abundance: many; CDR3aa: CASSVGVLETQYF; CDR3nt: TGTGCCAGCAGCGTAGGGGTTTTGGAGACCCAGTACTTC